This T cell receptor (beta chain) appears in the sequencing data of a study of T cells in Graves' hyperthyroidism and ophthalmopathy. CDR3 size: 15 residues. Germline V lookup: CDR1 LNHDA, CDR2 SQIVND (reference sequence). Between the trimmed V and J ends, which lost 6 bases and 4 bases, there was a span of 16 bases. Study-wide results and caveats: By a 13 V-J model, ophthalmopathy was set apart from stable hyperthyroidism. Among thyroid clonotypes expanded above 0.001, most also appeared in blood.

Diagnosis rested on symptoms, serum thyroxine and TRAb, thyroid ultrasound, and orbital computed tomography. Isolation of PBMCs was performed on 8.5 to 10 ml fresh peripheral blood. There were TCR beta CDR3 regions amplified from RNA transcripts. TCR CDR3 underwent first-round RT-PCR with the HTBI primer set. TCRdb fed the multiplex PCR reads into MiXCR, producing one record per CDR3 protein. The sample has about 740,000 distinct CDR3 sequences; approximately 15% are singletons. As for this clonotype: The antigen is undetermined.

This sequence originates from a woman aged 18-29 years with Graves' hyperthyroidism. The sample was blood. This chain uses TRBV19 with TRBJ1-5; D uncertain. CDR3 amino acids: CASSLMSGGNQPQHF. The DNA for the CDR3 is TGTGCCAGTAGCCTTATGTCCGGAGGGAATCAGCCCCAGCATTTT.